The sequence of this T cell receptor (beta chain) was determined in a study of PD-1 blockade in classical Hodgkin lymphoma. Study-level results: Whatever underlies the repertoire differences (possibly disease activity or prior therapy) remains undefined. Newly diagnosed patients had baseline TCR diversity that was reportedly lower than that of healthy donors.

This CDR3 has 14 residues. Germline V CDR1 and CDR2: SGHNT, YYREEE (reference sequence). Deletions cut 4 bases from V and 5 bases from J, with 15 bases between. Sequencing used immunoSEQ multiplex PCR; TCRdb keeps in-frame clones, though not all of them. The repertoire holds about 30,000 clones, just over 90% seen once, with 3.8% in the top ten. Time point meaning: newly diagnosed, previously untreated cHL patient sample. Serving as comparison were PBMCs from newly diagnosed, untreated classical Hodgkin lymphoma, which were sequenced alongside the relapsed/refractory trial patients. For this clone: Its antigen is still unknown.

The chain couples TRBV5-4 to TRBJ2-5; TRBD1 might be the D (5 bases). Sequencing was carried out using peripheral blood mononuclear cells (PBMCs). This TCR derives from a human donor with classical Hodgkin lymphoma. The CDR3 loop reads CASSADISGETQYF. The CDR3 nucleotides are TGTGCCAGCAGCGCGGACATCTCAGGGGAGACCCAGTACTTC.